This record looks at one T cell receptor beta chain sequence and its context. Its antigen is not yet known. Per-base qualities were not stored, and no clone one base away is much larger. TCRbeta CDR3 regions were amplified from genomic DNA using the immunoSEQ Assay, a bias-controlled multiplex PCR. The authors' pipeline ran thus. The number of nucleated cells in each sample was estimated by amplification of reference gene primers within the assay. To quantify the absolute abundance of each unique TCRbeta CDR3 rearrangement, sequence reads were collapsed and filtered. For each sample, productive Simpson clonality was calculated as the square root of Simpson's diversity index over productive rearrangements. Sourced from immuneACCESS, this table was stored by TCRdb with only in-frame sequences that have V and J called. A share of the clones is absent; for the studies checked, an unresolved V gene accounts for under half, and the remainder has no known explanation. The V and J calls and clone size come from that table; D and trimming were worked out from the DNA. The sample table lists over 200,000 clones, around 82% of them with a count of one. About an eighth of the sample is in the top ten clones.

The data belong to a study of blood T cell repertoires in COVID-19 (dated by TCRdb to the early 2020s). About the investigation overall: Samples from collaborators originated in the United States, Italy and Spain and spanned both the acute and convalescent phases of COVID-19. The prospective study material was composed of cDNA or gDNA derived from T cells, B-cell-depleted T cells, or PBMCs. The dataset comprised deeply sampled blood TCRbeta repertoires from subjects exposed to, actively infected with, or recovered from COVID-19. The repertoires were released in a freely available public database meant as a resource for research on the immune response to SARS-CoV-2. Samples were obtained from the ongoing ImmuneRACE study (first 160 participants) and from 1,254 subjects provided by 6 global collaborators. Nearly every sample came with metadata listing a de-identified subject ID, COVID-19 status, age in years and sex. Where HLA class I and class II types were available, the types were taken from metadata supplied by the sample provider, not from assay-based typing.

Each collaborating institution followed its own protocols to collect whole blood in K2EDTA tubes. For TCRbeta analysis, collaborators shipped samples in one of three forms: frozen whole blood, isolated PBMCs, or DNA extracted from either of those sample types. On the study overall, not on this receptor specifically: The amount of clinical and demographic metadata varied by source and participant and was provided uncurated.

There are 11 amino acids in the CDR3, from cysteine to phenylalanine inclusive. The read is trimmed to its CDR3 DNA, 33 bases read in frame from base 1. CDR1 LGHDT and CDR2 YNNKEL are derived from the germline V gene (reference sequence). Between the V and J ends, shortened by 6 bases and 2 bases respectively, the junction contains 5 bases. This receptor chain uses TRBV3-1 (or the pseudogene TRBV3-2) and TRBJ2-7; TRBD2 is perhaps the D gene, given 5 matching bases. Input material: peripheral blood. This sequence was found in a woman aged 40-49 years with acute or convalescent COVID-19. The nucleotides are TGTGCCAGCAGGACTACCTACGAGCAGTACTTC. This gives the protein CASRTTYEQYF.